The T cell receptor beta chain described here comes from a study of long-term antiretroviral therapy in people with HIV. As for the study in general: Collection dates of the earliest samples fall about a decade before the 2015 immediate-ART recommendation. Whole-study findings and limits: Following ART, diversity rose but still fell short of transplant donor controls. Whereas controls had wider CDR3 length ranges, HIV repertoires had narrower ones.

The CDR3 is 14 residues long. V was clipped by 6 bases and J by 7 bases, with 16 bases between them. Germline-derived CDR1 and CDR2 are MNHEY and SMNVEV (reference sequence). Treatment locations for all participants with HIV were in the United States. Researchers ran immunoSEQ v3.0 at survey level. Method: immunoSEQ multiplex PCR; TCRdb's copy keeps in-frame clones and lacks some. The sample carries about 18,000 clones, 80% to 90% recorded once. About this clone itself: Its antigen is unknown.

The receptor's source is a man in his fifties with HIV. This sample comprised unsorted PBMCs, obtained 4.2 years after starting antiretroviral therapy. The chain combines TRBV27 with TRBJ1-5; maybe TRBD1 (6 bases). The CDR3 loop reads CASSPDSRAQPQHF. As DNA, the CDR3 is TGTGCCAGCAGCCCGGACAGCCGGGCCCAGCCCCAGCATTTT.